This T cell receptor (beta chain) derives from a study of blood T cell repertoires in COVID-19. Whole-study context: Sites across the United States, Italy and Spain contributed samples from acute and convalescent COVID-19. In each case, the material was cDNA or gDNA derived from T cells, B-cell-depleted T cells, or PBMCs.

In the authors' workflow: The assay estimated nucleated cells by amplifying reference gene primers. Method: immunoSEQ multiplex PCR; TCRdb's copy keeps in-frame clones and lacks some. V, J and clone size were drawn from that table, and D and trimming were deduced from the DNA. The repertoire holds over 150,000 clones, with approximately 83% as singletons. From germline, CDR1 is SGHRS and CDR2 YFSETQ. The CDR3 loop spans 14 amino acids. The germline V and J ends were trimmed by 2 bases and 8 bases, with 13 bases remaining between them. The sequenced material came from peripheral blood. The sequence was obtained from an elderly woman with active or convalescent COVID-19. The V gene is TRBV5-1, the J gene TRBJ1-4, with D tentatively TRBD1 (5 bases). Here the CDR3 reads CASSFGAGREKLFF. CDR3 coding DNA: TGCGCCAGCAGCTTTGGGGCAGGGAGGGAAAAACTGTTTTTT.